A single sample is the source of the 10 T cell receptor beta chains below, sequenced in a study of blood T cell repertoires in COVID-19. TCRdb keeps only in-frame clones here, not all; method: immunoSEQ multiplex PCR. This sample carries around 140,000 clones, 70% to 90% of them seen once, and the ten largest clones take 28%. Input material: peripheral blood. The receptors shown here come from a human donor in a cohort sampled during active COVID-19.

The chain recombines TRBV5-6 with TRBJ2-7, with a tentative D call TRBD2 (5 bases). The CDR3 extends over 14 amino acids. Germline CDR1 reads SGHDT; CDR2 reads YYEEEE. Trimming left V 1 base short and J 0 bases short, with 8 bases between. For the CDR3, the DNA is TGTGCCAGCAGCTTGACAGACTACTCCTACGAGCAGTACTTC. It yields the protein CASSLTDYSYEQYF.

CDR3 sequence reads: CASRVQSGGSQEQFF. The CDR3, as DNA: TGTGCCAGCAGGGTCCAATCAGGGGGCAGTCAGGAGCAGTTCTTC. V and J are TRBV6-5 and TRBJ2-1; 8 bases line up with TRBD1. The germline gives CDR1 MNHEY, CDR2 SVGAGI. The CDR3 runs 15 residues. Trimming took 6 bases from V and 10 from J; bases not matched to a gene: 14.

This chain connects TRBV4-3 to TRBJ2-1; D ambiguous. Trimming shortened V by 2 bases and J by 0 bases, and 5 bases separated the two germline ends. There are 14 residues in the CDR3. Germline loops: CDR1 LGHNA, CDR2 YSLEER. The CDR3 region is CASSQLSSYNEQFF. The CDR3 nucleotides are TGCGCCAGCAGCCAACTAAGCTCCTACAATGAGCAGTTCTTC.

This clone was seen once. The V gene is TRBV4-1, the J gene TRBJ2-1, with 8 bases matching TRBD2. Germline CDR1 MGHRA, CDR2 YSYEKL. This CDR3 has 17 amino acids. Trimming took 3 bases from V and 4 from J; bases not matched to a gene: 11. The CDR3 coding sequence is TGCGCCAGCAGCCAGGCCGCCCCAGCGGGGGCGTACAATGAGCAGTTCTTC. Its protein is CASSQAAPAGAYNEQFF.

The CDR3 nucleotides read TGTGCCAGTTCGAAGGGGGCCTTAGCGGGGACTCCAGATACGCAGTATTTT. Translation gives CASSKGALAGTPDTQYF. V is TRBV19 and J is TRBJ2-3, with D possibly being TRBD2 (8 bases). Trimming removed 8 bases at V and 4 bases at J, with 25 bases between. CDR3 size: 17 residues. Germline-derived CDR1 and CDR2 are LNHDA and SQIVND (reference sequence).

The rearrangement joins TRBV2 to TRBJ1-2; D gene uncertain. Trimming took 4 bases from V and 4 from J, leaving 10 bases between them. CDR1 SNHLY and CDR2 FYNNEI come from the germline V gene. The CDR3 is 13 amino acids. CDR3 sequence (DNA): TGTGCCAGCAGTGGGGTGGGCTCCTATGGCTACACCTTC. Translation gives CASSGVGSYGYTF.

Only one count was recorded for this clone. V gene TRBV19 combines with J gene TRBJ1-2; TRBD1 matches 10 bases. The germline V gene has CDR1 LNHDA and CDR2 SQIVND (reference sequence). V dropped 4 bases and J dropped 4; count of bases not matched to a gene: 3. CDR3 length: 14 amino acids. The CDR3 is CASSTDRGLYGYTF. The DNA for the CDR3 is TGTGCCAGTAGTACCGACAGGGGGCTCTATGGCTACACCTTC. Based on the CDR3 plus reference TRBV19 and TRBJ1-2, the full variable domain is DGGITQSPKYLFRKEGQNVTLSCEQNLNHDAMYWYRQDPGQGLRLIYYSQIVNDFQKGDIAEGYSVSREKKESFPLTVTSAQKNPTAFYLCASSTDRGLYGYTFGSGTRLTVV.

V gene TRBV9 combines with J gene TRBJ2-3, with 7 bases fitting TRBD1. The CDR3 is 15 residues long. Germline CDR1 is SGDLS and CDR2 is YYNGEE. The V gene end was trimmed by 0 bases and the J gene end by 3 bases; junction bases not matched to a gene: 4. In DNA, the CDR3 is TGTGCCAGCAGCGTAGACAGGGGACAGACAGATACGCAGTATTTT. Residues: CASSVDRGQTDTQYF.

The chain uses TRBV7-2 and TRBJ2-7; no clear D gene. Germline V gene lookup returns CDR1 SGHTA and CDR2 FQGNSA. The V and J ends lost 4 bases and 12 bases respectively, with 16 bases between them. This CDR3 has 12 amino acids. CDR3 in DNA: TGTGCCAGCAGCTCCGAGCTAGGTGAACGGTACTTC. This gives the protein CASSSELGERYF.

This chain uses TRBV27 with TRBJ2-1; the D is unclear. CDR3 length: 15 residues. V dropped 5 bases and J dropped 8 bases, with 19 bases sitting between them. Germline assignment: CDR1 MNHEY and CDR2 SMNVEV (reference sequence). CDR3 region: CASSPPTKYVDEQFF. CDR3 coding DNA: TGTGCCAGCAGTCCTCCCACAAAATATGTGGATGAGCAGTTCTTC.